This T cell receptor beta chain was recovered during a study of T cell changes during pregnancy in multiple sclerosis. TCRdb's copy holds only in-frame clones and misses some; the assay was immunoSEQ multiplex PCR. Counted here are 20,000 to 25,000 clones, just under 85% occurring once; the ten biggest clones make up about a sixth. This CDR3 contains 14 residues. V dropped 2 bases and J dropped 0; count of bases not matched to a gene: 1. Per the germline V gene, CDR1 is SGHTA and CDR2 is FQGNSA. The sequence came from a female donor in good health, enrolled as a control in a pregnancy study. This sequence joins TRBV7-2 and TRBJ2-7; 7 nucleotides align to TRBD1. The input for sequencing was CD8+ T cells from peripheral blood mononuclear cells, taken in the first trimester of pregnancy. Here the CDR3 DNA reads TGTGCCAGCAGCTTACGGACAGGCTCCTACGAGCAGTACTTC. Amino acids: CASSLRTGSYEQYF.